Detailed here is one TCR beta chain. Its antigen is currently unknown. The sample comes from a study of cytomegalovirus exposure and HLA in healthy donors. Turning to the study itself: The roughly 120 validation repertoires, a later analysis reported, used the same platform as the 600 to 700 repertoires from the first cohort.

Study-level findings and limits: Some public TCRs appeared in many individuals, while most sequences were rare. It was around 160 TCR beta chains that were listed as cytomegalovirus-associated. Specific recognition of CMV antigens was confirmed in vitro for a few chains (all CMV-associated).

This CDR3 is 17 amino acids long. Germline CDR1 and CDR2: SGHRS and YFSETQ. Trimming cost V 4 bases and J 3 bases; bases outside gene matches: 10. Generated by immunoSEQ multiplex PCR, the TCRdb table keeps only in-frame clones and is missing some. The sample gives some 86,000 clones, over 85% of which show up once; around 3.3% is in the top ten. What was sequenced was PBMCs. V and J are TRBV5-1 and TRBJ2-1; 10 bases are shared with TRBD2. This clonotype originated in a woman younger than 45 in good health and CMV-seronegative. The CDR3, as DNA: TGCGCCAGCAGCCCGCCTGCTAGCGGGAGCATCTACAATGAGCAGTTCTTC. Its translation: CASSPPASGSIYNEQFF.